This T cell receptor beta chain is drawn from a study of cytomegalovirus exposure and HLA in healthy donors. About the research overall: The early release's HLA-typed donors yielded 78 million or so unique TCRs. Findings and limits, study-wide: Per a prior analysis, the majority of TCR beta V segments were productive roughly 90% or roughly 30% of the time. Reportedly, cytomegalovirus status was diagnosed with high sensitivity and specificity.

60 Vbeta and 13 Jbeta primers were used in PCR. Clones were sequenced by immunoSEQ multiplex PCR, and TCRdb holds only the in-frame ones, with some missing. This sample has 250,000 to 350,000 clones, with 75% to 90% found just once. Regarding this clone: As yet, its antigen is unknown.

Germline assignment: CDR1 SGHNT and CDR2 YYREEE (reference sequence). The CDR3 has 14 residues. Trimming at V came to 0 bases and at J to 5 bases, leaving 0 bases not matched to a gene. The sample was PBMCs. This clonotype was obtained from a man aged 40-50 years in good health and CMV-seropositive. The chain uses TRBV5-4 and TRBJ1-5; 9 bases are shared with TRBD1. The chain's CDR3 is CASSLDRGHQPQHF. Written as DNA, the CDR3 is TGTGCCAGCAGCTTGGACAGGGGGCATCAGCCCCAGCATTTT.